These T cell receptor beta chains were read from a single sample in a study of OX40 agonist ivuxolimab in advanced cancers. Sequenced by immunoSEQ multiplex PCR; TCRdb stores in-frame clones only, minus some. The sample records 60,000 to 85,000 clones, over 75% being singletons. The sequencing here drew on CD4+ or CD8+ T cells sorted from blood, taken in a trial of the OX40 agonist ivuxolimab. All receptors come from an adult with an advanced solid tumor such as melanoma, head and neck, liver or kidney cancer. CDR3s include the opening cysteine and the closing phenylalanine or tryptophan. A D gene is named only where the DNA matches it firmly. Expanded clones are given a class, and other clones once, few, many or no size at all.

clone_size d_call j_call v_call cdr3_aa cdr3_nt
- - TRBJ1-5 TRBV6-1 CASSIQLRGNQPQHF TGTGCCAGCAGTATACAGCTTCGCGGCAATCAGCCCCAGCATTTT
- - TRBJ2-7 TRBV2 CASSKDAFSYEQYF TGTGCCAGCAGCAAAGACGCGTTCTCCTACGAGCAGTACTTC
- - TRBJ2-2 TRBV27 CASRRGQDHGELFF TGTGCCAGCAGGAGGGGTCAGGATCACGGGGAGCTGTTTTTT
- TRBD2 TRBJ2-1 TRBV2 CASTGTSSYNEQFF TGTGCCAGCACTGGGACTAGCTCCTACAATGAGCAGTTCTTC
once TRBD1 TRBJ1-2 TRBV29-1 CSVEGDSHLQKANYGYTF TGCAGCGTTGAGGGGGACAGCCACCTCCAAAAGGCTAACTATGGCTACACCTTC
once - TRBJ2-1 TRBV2 CASTRASSSYNEQFF TGTGCCAGCACTAGAGCGTCCAGCTCCTACAATGAGCAGTTCTTC
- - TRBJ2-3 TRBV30 CAFYFRGTDTQYF TGTGCCTTCTATTTTAGGGGCACAGATACGCAGTATTTT
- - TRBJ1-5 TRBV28 CASSPPQGIGQPQHF TGTGCCAGCAGTCCCCCGCAGGGTATCGGACAGCCCCAGCATTTT
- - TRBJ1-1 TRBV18 CASSQQGYTEAFF TGTGCCAGCTCACAACAGGGATACACTGAAGCTTTCTTT
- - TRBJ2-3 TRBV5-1 CASSFPSPRGTDTQYF TGCGCCAGCAGCTTCCCGTCCCCTCGTGGCACAGATACGCAGTATTTT
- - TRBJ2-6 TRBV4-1 CASSQDWGPGANVLTF TGCGCCAGCAGCCAAGATTGGGGGCCTGGGGCCAACGTCCTGACTTTC
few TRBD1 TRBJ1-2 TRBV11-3 CASSLRGQGNYGYTF TGTGCCAGCAGCTTGAGGGGACAGGGAAACTATGGCTACACCTTC
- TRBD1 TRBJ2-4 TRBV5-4 CASSLYSGTGDIQYF TGTGCCAGCAGCTTGTATTCCGGGACAGGGGACATTCAGTACTTC
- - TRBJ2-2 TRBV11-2 CASSPALWGTGELFF TGTGCCAGCAGCCCAGCCTTATGGGGCACCGGGGAGCTGTTTTTT
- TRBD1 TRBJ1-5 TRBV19 CASSTVPGQGQPQHF TGTGCCAGTAGTACCGTCCCGGGACAGGGACAGCCCCAGCATTTT
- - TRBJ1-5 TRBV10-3 CAISDGQGYQPQHF TGTGCCATCAGTGATGGCCAGGGTTATCAGCCCCAGCATTTT
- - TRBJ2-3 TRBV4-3 CASSLGRGDTQYF TGCGCCAGCAGCCTGGGCCGGGGAGATACGCAGTATTTT
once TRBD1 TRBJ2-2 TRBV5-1 CASSFIPGQMDLRELFF TGCGCCAGCAGTTTTATCCCGGGACAGATGGACTTGCGGGAGCTGTTTTTT
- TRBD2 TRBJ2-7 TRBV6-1 CASSGTGTSKGQYF TGTGCCAGCAGTGGGACCGGGACTAGCAAGGGGCAGTACTTC
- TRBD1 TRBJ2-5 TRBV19 CASSIASRGRETQYF TGTGCCAGTAGTATAGCCTCCAGGGGGCGAGAGACCCAGTACTTC
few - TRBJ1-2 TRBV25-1 CASSEHPYYGYTF TGTGCCAGCAGTGAACACCCTTACTATGGCTACACCTTC
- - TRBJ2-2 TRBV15 CATSQGRSGELFF TGTGCCACCAGCCAGGGGAGGTCCGGGGAGCTGTTTTTT
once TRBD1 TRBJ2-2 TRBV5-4 CASSIGQGSGELFF TGTGCCAGCAGCATCGGACAGGGCTCCGGGGAGCTGTTTTTT
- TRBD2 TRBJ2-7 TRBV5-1 CASSLAILAGSYEQYF TGCGCCAGCAGCTTGGCCATTCTAGCGGGATCCTACGAGCAGTACTTC
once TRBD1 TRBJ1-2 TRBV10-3 CAMGTDSNYGYTF TGTGCCATGGGGACAGATTCTAACTATGGCTACACCTTC
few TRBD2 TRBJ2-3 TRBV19 CASSRGLAGATDTQYF TGTGCCAGTAGTAGGGGACTAGCGGGAGCGACAGATACGCAGTATTTT
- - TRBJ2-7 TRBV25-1 CASSARGDNEQYF TGTGCCAGCAGTGCTAGAGGGGACAACGAGCAGTACTTC
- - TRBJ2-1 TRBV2 CASSPLDEQFF TGTGCCAGCAGCCCCCTCGATGAGCAGTTCTTC
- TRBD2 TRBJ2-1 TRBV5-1 CASSLGSGAYNEQFF TGCGCCAGCAGCTTGGGAAGCGGGGCTTACAATGAGCAGTTCTTC
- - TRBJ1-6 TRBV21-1 CASRQKQRVPDSPLHF TGTGCCAGCCGACAAAAACAGAGGGTTCCTGATTCACCCCTCCACTTT
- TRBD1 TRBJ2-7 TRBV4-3 CASSQGQGSYEQYF TGCGCCAGCAGCCAAGGACAGGGATCCTACGAGCAGTACTTC
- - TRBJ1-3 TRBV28 CASTSRGRYTASGNTIYF TGTGCCAGCACCTCCAGGGGACGATACACCGCTTCTGGAAACACCATATATTTT
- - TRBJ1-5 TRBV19 CASKTSGQYSNQPQHF TGTGCCAGCAAAACCTCAGGACAGTATAGCAATCAGCCCCAGCATTTT
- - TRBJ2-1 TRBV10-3 CAISDGGLYNEQFF TGTGCCATCAGTGACGGAGGACTTTACAATGAGCAGTTCTTC
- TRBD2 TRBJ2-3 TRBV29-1 CSVRRTSGSADTQYF TGCAGCGTTCGAAGGACTAGCGGGAGTGCAGATACGCAGTATTTT
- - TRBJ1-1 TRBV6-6 CASSYPLNTEAFF TGTGCCAGCAGTTATCCCCTGAACACTGAAGCTTTCTTT
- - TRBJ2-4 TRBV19 CASSRTEVAKNIQYF TGTGCCAGTAGTCGCACAGAAGTAGCCAAAAACATTCAGTACTTC
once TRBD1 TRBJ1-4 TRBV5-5 CASSLTRGPFNEKLFF TGTGCCAGCAGCTTGACCAGGGGGCCCTTTAATGAAAAACTGTTTTTT
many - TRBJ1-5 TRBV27 CASNPSFQGNQPQHF TGTGCCAGCAACCCCTCGTTCCAGGGGAATCAGCCCCAGCATTTT
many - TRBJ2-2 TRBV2 CASSYTDTGELFF TGTGCCAGCAGCTACACAGACACCGGGGAGCTGTTTTTT
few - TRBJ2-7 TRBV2 CASSGGITYEQYF TGTGCCAGCAGTGGGGGGATAACCTACGAGCAGTACTTC
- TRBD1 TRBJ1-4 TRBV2 CASRRNDRANEKLFF TGTGCCAGCAGGAGGAACGACAGGGCTAATGAAAAACTGTTTTTT
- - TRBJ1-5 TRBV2 CASSGDQPQHF TGTGCCAGCAGTGGGGATCAGCCCCAGCATTTT
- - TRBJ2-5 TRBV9 CASSVLGQLETQYF TGTGCCAGCAGCGTCCTCGGACAGTTAGAGACCCAGTACTTC
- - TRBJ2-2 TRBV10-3 CAISAGGAGELFF TGTGCCATCAGTGCAGGGGGGGCCGGGGAGCTGTTTTTT
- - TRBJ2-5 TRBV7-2 CASSLGPGLQETQYF TGTGCCAGCAGCTTAGGACCGGGGCTTCAAGAGACCCAGTACTTC
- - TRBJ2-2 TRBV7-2 CASSLRAGNTGELFF TGTGCCAGCAGCTTACGAGCGGGGAACACCGGGGAGCTGTTTTTT
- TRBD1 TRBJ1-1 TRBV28 CASTPLGYRDRVFVIAFF TGTGCCAGCACCCCCTTGGGTTACCGGGACAGGGTGTTTGTGATAGCTTTCTTT
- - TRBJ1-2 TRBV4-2 CASSQQQANYGYTF TGTGCCAGCAGCCAACAACAGGCTAACTATGGCTACACCTTC
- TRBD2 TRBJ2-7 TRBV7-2 CASSQGLADSYEQYF TGTGCCAGCAGCCAGGGACTAGCGGACTCCTACGAGCAGTACTTC
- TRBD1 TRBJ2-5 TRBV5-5 CASSEQGAQAETQYF TGTGCCAGCAGCGAACAGGGGGCGCAGGCAGAGACCCAGTACTTC
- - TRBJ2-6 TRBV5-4 CASSLAGANSGANVLTF TGTGCCAGCAGCTTGGCAGGGGCTAACTCTGGGGCCAACGTCCTGACTTTC
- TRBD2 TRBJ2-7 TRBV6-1 CASSDGLAGGPSEQYF TGTGCCAGCAGTGACGGACTAGCGGGAGGGCCATCCGAGCAGTACTTC
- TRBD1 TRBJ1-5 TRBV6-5 CASRLTTGGNQPQHF TGTGCCAGCAGGCTCACAACAGGGGGCAATCAGCCCCAGCATTTT